The T cell receptor (beta chain) under discussion was sequenced for a study of identical twins. This clonotype was seen many times. One entry per CDR3 protein results from TCRdb running MiXCR on the 5' RACE reads. Of some 690,000 distinct CDR3 sequences listed, 21% were seen once; the top ten hold more than 4%. The same sample was also used in a study of T cells expressing NK-cell markers. That paper notes: In sorted CD3+CD56+NKG2C+, CD3+CD56+NKG2C- and CD3+CD56-NKG2C+ T cells, TCR beta repertoires were obtained. HCMV specificity of the expanded NKG2C+ T cell clones stayed unclear.

Sequenced input: PBMCs. The receptor was derived from a woman between 18 and 29 years old in good health.

This CDR3 reads CASSLSGQHSYNEQFF. CDR3 in DNA: TGTGCCAGCAGTTTATCTGGACAACACTCCTACAATGAGCAGTTCTTC. The V call is TRBV12-3 or TRBV12-4, the J call TRBJ2-1, with a weak D call TRBD1 (5 bases). This CDR3 spans 16 amino acids. Between the trimmed V and J ends, which lost 2 bases and 0 bases, there was a span of 11 bases.